The T cell receptor beta chain under discussion was sequenced for a study of identical twins. CDR3 length equals 15 residues. Germline V gene data show CDR1 as SGHTA and CDR2 as FQGNSA. The germline V and J ends were trimmed by 5 bases and 0 bases, with 12 bases remaining between them. Each CDR3 protein is one row after TCRdb ran MiXCR on the 5' RACE reads. The data show about 890,000 distinct CDR3 sequences, 9% to 15% seen once. The same data also went into a second study, on yellow fever vaccine responses in identical twins.

The V and J genes are TRBV7-2 and TRBJ2-3; TRBD1 might be the D (6 bases). This receptor was taken from a woman between 18 and 30 years old in good health. The sample taken for sequencing was PBMCs. CDR3 loop: CASSTRGGSTDTQYF. In DNA, the CDR3 is TGTGCCAGCAGCACCCGAGGGGGTAGCACAGATACGCAGTATTTT.